A single sample is the source of the 21 T cell receptor beta chains below, sequenced in a study of blood T cells in healthy people across ages. Using a J-beta primer mix together with a sample-barcoded 5' primer, a second PCR was run for roughly 7 to 11 cycles. TCRdb fed the 5' RACE reads into MiXCR, producing one record per CDR3 protein. This sample carries approximately 1.5 million distinct CDR3 sequences, roughly 43% of them seen once, and the ten largest clones take approximately 4.1%. Sequenced material: blood. The receptors stem from a woman younger than 35 in good health.

This clonotype came up once. This chain connects TRBV5-6 to TRBJ2-1, with D perhaps TRBD2 (6 bases). V lost 1 base and J lost 0, with 23 bases in between. CDR1 and CDR2 from the germline V gene are SGHDT and YYEEEE. The CDR3 loop spans 20 amino acids. The DNA of the CDR3 is TGTGCCAGCAGCTTGTGGGGAGCAGGAGGGCCACGGGGCTCCTACAATGAGCAGTTCTTC. Translation gives CASSLWGAGGPRGSYNEQFF.

This sequence joins TRBV20-1 and TRBJ2-1, with 14 bases identical to TRBD2. The J call is doubtful: the DNA matches TRBJ2-7 better. Germline CDR1 is DFQATT and CDR2 is SNEGSKA (reference sequence). There are 14 residues in the CDR3. CDR3 coding DNA: TGCAGTGCTCGGACTAGCGGGGGGTTGAATGAGCAGTACTTC. Amino acids: CSARTSGGLNEQYF.

The rearrangement uses TRBV4-3 and TRBJ2-3, with TRBD1 matching 9 bases. The V gene end was trimmed by 0 bases and the J gene end by 5 bases; junction bases not matched to a gene: 6. The germline gives CDR1 LGHNA, CDR2 YSLEER. The CDR3 sequence is 16 residues long. This CDR3 is CASSQDYRGRLDTQYF. Written as DNA, the CDR3 is TGCGCCAGCAGCCAAGATTACAGGGGGCGTTTAGATACGCAGTATTTT.

V and J are TRBV3-1 and TRBJ2-7; TRBD1 matches at 12 bases. The tail of the sequence fits TRBJ2-4 better, so the J call may be wrong. The CDR3 totals 15 residues. Germline V gene data show CDR1 as LGHDT and CDR2 as YNNKEL (reference sequence). CDR3: CASGTGTGGGDIQYF. The CDR3 region has the DNA TGTGCCAGCGGAACGGGGACAGGGGGCGGGGACATTCAGTACTTC.

This rearrangement joins TRBV3-1 to TRBJ1-1; tentative D call: TRBD1 (5 bases). The CDR3 covers 13 residues. V dropped 4 bases and J dropped 6 bases, with 12 bases sitting between them. The germline V gene encodes CDR1 LGHDT and CDR2 YNNKEL (reference sequence). As DNA, the CDR3 is TGTGCCAGCAGCCCGCGGGGGAGTGCTGAAGCTTTCTTT. Translation gives CASSPRGSAEAFF.

As concerns this clonotype: This clone may be a read error of a much larger clone one base away. V gene TRBV28 combines with J gene TRBJ1-1, with TRBD1 as a possible D gene (5 bases). This CDR3 is built from 14 residues. Looked up from germline, CDR1 is MDHEN and CDR2 is SYDVKM. In nucleotides, the CDR3 is TGTGCCACCAGTGGGTTGACAGTGAACACTGAAGCTTTCTTT. Residues: CATSGLTVNTEAFF. The full variable domain, rest sourced from reference TRBV28 and TRBJ1-1, is DVKVTQSSRYLVKRTGEKVFLECVQDMDHENMFWYRQDPGLGLRLIYFSYDVKMKEKGDIPEGYSVSREKKERFSLILESASTNQTSMYLCATSGLTVNTEAFFGQGTRLTVV.

This clonotype was found a few times. The gene calls are TRBV4-1 and TRBJ1-2; maybe TRBD1 (5 bases). CDR3 size: 13 residues. The germline gives CDR1 MGHRA, CDR2 YSYEKL. The germline V and J ends were trimmed by 2 bases and 6 bases, with 10 bases remaining between them. The CDR3 protein is CASSQPTVDGYTF. The CDR3 coding sequence is TGCGCCAGCAGCCAACCGACAGTAGATGGCTACACCTTC.

This clonotype has a handful of counts. The gene calls are TRBV12-3 or TRBV12-4 and TRBJ1-1; D remains ambiguous. V lost 6 bases to trimming and J lost 7 bases, with 15 bases between them. The CDR3 loop spans 13 amino acids. The CDR3 here is CASSWSSTLEAFF. Here the CDR3 DNA reads TGTGCCAGCAGCTGGAGCTCGACCCTTGAAGCTTTCTTT.

This clonotype was detected only once. The V and J genes are TRBV7-2 and TRBJ2-7; 7 nucleotides match TRBD2. The last part of the DNA fits TRBJ2-5 better; the J call may be wrong. Germline V CDR1 and CDR2: SGHTA, FQGNSA. This CDR3 spans 15 amino acids. CDR3 bases: TGTGCCAGCAGCTTAGCGGGACTACCCCAAGAGACCCAGTACTTC. This sequence encodes CASSLAGLPQETQYF.

V gene TRBV20-1 combines with J gene TRBJ1-3; 9 nucleotides align to TRBD1. The CDR3 runs 15 residues. With 3 bases clipped from V and 4 bases from J, the junction kept 7 bases outside the gene matches. Germline V lookup: CDR1 DFQATT, CDR2 SNEGSKA (reference sequence). Here the CDR3 DNA reads TGCAGTGCTAGCCAAAACAGGGGGCGCGGAAACACCATATATTTT. It encodes CSASQNRGRGNTIYF.

The chain uses TRBV5-6 and TRBJ1-5, with 10 bases that match TRBD1. Germline CDR1 SGHDT, CDR2 YYEEEE. Unmatched junction bases numbered 16, after V lost 4 bases and J lost 3 bases. There are 19 residues in the CDR3. CDR3 loop: CASSQTTGTGDYNNQPQHF. In nucleotides, the CDR3 is TGTGCCAGCAGCCAAACAACCGGGACAGGGGATTATAACAATCAGCCCCAGCATTTT.

This clonotype has only a few counts. The J gene is TRBJ1-6, the V gene TRBV7-2; 9 bases are shared with TRBD1. CDR3 length: 15 residues. Per the germline V gene, CDR1 is SGHTA and CDR2 is FQGNSA. V lost 3 bases and J lost 6; bases outside the gene matches: 3. The DNA of the CDR3 is TGTGCCAGCAGCTTGGGGACAGGGACTAATTCACCCCTCCACTTT. Residues: CASSLGTGTNSPLHF.

This chain uses TRBV7-9 with TRBJ1-2; D gene uncertain. There are 13 residues in the CDR3. The germline CDR1 and CDR2 sequences are SEHNR and FQNEAQ (reference sequence). Between the trimmed V and J ends, which lost 11 bases and 4 bases, there was a span of 17 bases. This CDR3 is CAAVRDTIYGYTF. CDR3 DNA: TGTGCCGCCGTCCGTGACACCATCTATGGCTACACCTTC.

This rearrangement joins TRBV5-1 to TRBJ1-1; D is undetermined. The CDR3 extends over 15 amino acids. Germline V gives CDR1 SGHRS, CDR2 YFSETQ. With 3 bases removed from V and 0 bases from J, the gap between germline ends came to 12 bases. CDR3 residues: CASSSHGPMNTEAFF. In nucleotides, the CDR3 is TGCGCCAGCAGCTCCCACGGACCGATGAACACTGAAGCTTTCTTT.

The table lists this clonotype with a few counts. This sequence joins TRBV5-1 and TRBJ1-2; D remains unclear. Between the trimmed V and J ends, which lost 2 bases and 4 bases, there was a span of 12 bases. The germline gives CDR1 SGHRS, CDR2 YFSETQ. The CDR3 is 14 amino acids. The CDR3 nucleotides read TGCGCCAGCAGCTTAGAAGGGTCGGGCTATGGCTACACCTTC. Its protein product is CASSLEGSGYGYTF.

The gene calls are TRBV7-9 and TRBJ2-7, with D uncertain. V was trimmed by 5 bases and J by 7 bases, leaving 24 bases between them. The CDR3 is made up of 16 amino acids. Germline CDR1 reads SEHNR; CDR2 reads FQNEAQ (reference sequence). The CDR3 reads CASSPPPGLIYNEQYF. The CDR3 nucleotides read TGTGCCAGCAGCCCGCCCCCGGGTCTGATCTACAATGAGCAGTACTTC.

The chain is built from TRBV27 and TRBJ1-4; a weak D match, TRBD1 (6 bases). The CDR3 loop spans 17 amino acids. Germline V CDR1 and CDR2: MNHEY, SMNVEV (reference sequence). V was pared by 6 bases and J by 6 bases, with 23 bases between. As DNA, the CDR3 is TGTGCCAGCAGCACCAGGCTAGGTGGACAGCGTCATGAAAAACTGTTTTTT. Its translation: CASSTRLGGQRHEKLFF.

The rearrangement links TRBV7-2 to TRBJ1-2, with D possibly TRBD1 on 5 matching bases. Germline lookup yields CDR1 SGHTA and CDR2 FQGNSA. The CDR3 is made up of 13 amino acids. The V and J ends lost 7 bases and 5 bases respectively, with 14 bases between them. The CDR3 nucleotides are TGTGCCAGCACCTTTGGGGCCGGGTATGGCTACACCTTC. This translates into CASTFGAGYGYTF.

The chain joins TRBV29-1 to TRBJ1-1; D remains ambiguous. Trimming shortened V by 6 bases and J by 0 bases, and 14 bases separated the two germline ends. This CDR3 comprises 14 residues. CDR1 is SQVTM, CDR2 ANQGSEA, per germline. The CDR3 protein is CSVKGRVMNTEAFF. The CDR3 coding sequence is TGCAGCGTAAAGGGAAGGGTTATGAACACTGAAGCTTTCTTT.

A single count supports this clonotype. The CDR3: CASSQDWLNTEAFF. For the CDR3, the DNA is TGTGCCAGCAGCCAAGATTGGTTGAACACTGAAGCTTTCTTT. The genes are TRBV3-1 and TRBJ1-1; D ambiguous. Between the trimmed V and J ends, which lost 0 bases and 0 bases, there was a span of 5 bases. CDR3 length: 14 residues. CDR1 is LGHDT and CDR2 is YNNKEL in the germline V gene (reference sequence).

The chain combines TRBV9 with TRBJ2-1, with a weak D call TRBD2 (6 bases). The CDR3 totals 14 residues. The germline V and J ends were trimmed by 3 bases and 6 bases, with 13 bases remaining between them. The germline V gene has CDR1 SGDLS and CDR2 YYNGEE. The CDR3 nucleotides read TGTGCCAGCAGCGCCCAACTAGCAATCAATGAGCAGTTCTTC. It specifies CASSAQLAINEQFF. Using reference TRBV9 and TRBJ2-1 for the parts outside the CDR3, the full variable domain is DSGVTQTPKHLITATGQRVTLRCSPRSGDLSVYWYQQSLDQGLQFLIQYYNGEERAKGNILERFSAQQFPDLHSELNLSSLELGDSALYFCASSAQLAINEQFFGPGTRLTVL.